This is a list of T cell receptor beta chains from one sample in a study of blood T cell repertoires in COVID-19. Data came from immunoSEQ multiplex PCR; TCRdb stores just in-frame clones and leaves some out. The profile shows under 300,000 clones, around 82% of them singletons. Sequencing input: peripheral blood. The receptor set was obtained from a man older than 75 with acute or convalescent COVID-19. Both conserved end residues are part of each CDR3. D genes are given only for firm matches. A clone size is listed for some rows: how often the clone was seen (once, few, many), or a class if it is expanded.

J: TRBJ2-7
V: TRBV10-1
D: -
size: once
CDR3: CANPNQSVPSSYEQYF
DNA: TGCGCCAACCCTAACCAATCGGTCCCGAGCTCCTACGAGCAGTACTTC

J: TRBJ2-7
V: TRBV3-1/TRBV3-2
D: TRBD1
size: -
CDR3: CASSQGDRGSYEQYF
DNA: TGTGCCAGCAGCCAAGGGGACAGGGGCTCCTACGAGCAGTACTTC

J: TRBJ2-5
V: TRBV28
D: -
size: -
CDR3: CASSPPGVRIRQETQYF
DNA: TGTGCCAGCAGTCCTCCCGGGGTAAGAATCCGACAAGAGACCCAGTACTTC

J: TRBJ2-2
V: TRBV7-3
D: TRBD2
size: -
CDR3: CASSLGGSGTGELFF
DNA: TGTGCCAGCAGCTTAGGCGGGAGTGGTACCGGGGAGCTGTTTTTT

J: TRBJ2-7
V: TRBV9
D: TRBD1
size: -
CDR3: CASSASGDRGSYEQYF
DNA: TGTGCCAGCAGCGCGTCCGGGGACAGGGGATCCTACGAGCAGTACTTC

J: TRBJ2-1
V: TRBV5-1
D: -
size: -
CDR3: CASSLGGRQHNEQFF
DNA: TGCGCCAGCAGCTTGGGAGGTAGGCAGCACAATGAGCAGTTCTTC

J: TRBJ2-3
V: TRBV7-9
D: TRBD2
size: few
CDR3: CASSLGPAGGTDTQYF
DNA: TGTGCCAGCAGCTTAGGTCCCGCGGGGGGCACAGATACGCAGTATTTT

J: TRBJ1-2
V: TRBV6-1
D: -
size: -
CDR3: CASSDRLYGYTF
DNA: TGTGCCAGCAGTGACAGGCTCTATGGCTACACCTTC

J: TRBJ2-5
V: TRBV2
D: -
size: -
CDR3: CASSEADLAGAFQETQYF
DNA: TGTGCCAGCAGTGAAGCGGATTTGGCGGGGGCCTTCCAAGAGACCCAGTACTTC

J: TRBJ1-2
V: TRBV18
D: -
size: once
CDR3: CASSPVHQTDYGYTF
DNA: TGTGCCAGCTCACCAGTTCATCAGACAGACTATGGCTACACCTTC

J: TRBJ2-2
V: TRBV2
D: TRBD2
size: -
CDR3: CAGGLWPPNTGELFF
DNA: TGTGCCGGGGGACTATGGCCCCCGAACACCGGGGAGCTGTTTTTT

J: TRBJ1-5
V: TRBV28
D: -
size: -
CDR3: CASSLEQGGYSNQPQHF
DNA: TGTGCCAGCAGTTTAGAACAGGGTGGATATAGCAATCAGCCCCAGCATTTT

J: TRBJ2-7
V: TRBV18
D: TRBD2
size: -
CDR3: CASSPLSGRTPTYEQYF
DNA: TGTGCCAGCTCACCACTTAGCGGGAGGACCCCCACCTACGAGCAGTACTTC

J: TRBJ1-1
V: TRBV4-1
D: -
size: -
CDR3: CASSQGGLTEAFF
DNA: TGCGCCAGCAGCCAAGGGGGCCTGACTGAAGCTTTCTTT

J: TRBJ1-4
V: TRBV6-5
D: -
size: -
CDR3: CASSPTAGNEKLFF
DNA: TGTGCCAGCAGCCCGACGGCGGGTAATGAAAAACTGTTTTTT

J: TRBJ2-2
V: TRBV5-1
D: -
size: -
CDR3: CASTIQGTGELFF
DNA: TGCGCCAGCACTATACAGGGAACCGGGGAGCTGTTTTTT

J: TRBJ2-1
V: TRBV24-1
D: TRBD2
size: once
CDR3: CATSGASGSGSYNEQFF
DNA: TGTGCCACCAGTGGGGCTAGCGGGAGTGGCTCCTACAATGAGCAGTTCTTC

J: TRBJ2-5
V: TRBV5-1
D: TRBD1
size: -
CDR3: CASSLSGATGTGETQYF
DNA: TGCGCCAGCAGCTTGTCTGGGGCGACAGGGACGGGAGAGACCCAGTACTTC

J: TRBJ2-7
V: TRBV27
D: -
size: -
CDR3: CASSRGQSGQYF
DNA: TGTGCCAGCAGCCGAGGGCAGTCTGGGCAGTACTTC

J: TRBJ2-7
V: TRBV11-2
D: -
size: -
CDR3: CASSLAAGVEQYF
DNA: TGTGCCAGCAGCTTAGCGGCAGGGGTAGAGCAGTACTTC

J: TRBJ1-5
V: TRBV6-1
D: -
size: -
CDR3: CASSELGGQYQTQHF
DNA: TGTGCCAGCAGTGAACTCGGGGGTCAGTACCAGACCCAGCATTTT

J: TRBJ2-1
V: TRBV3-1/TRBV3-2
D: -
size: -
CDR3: CASSQDSRGQFF
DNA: TGTGCCAGCAGCCAAGATAGTAGAGGGCAGTTCTTC

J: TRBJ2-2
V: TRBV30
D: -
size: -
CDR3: CAWSVRGAVNTGELFF
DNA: TGTGCCTGGAGTGTAAGAGGAGCGGTTAACACCGGGGAGCTGTTTTTT

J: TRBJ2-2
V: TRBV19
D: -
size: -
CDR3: CASSMVSGANTGELFF
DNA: TGTGCCAGTAGTATGGTTTCCGGAGCGAACACCGGGGAGCTGTTTTTT

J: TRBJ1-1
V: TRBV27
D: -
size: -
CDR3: CASSSQPRGTNTEAFF
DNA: TGTGCCAGCAGCTCCCAGCCCAGGGGAACGAACACTGAAGCTTTCTTT

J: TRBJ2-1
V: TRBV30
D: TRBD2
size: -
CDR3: CAWSKGLAGGGEQFF
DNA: TGTGCCTGGAGTAAGGGACTAGCGGGAGGAGGTGAGCAGTTCTTC

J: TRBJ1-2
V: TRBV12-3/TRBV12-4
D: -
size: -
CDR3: CASSPGEAGGYTF
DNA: TGTGCCAGCAGTCCGGGGGAAGCCGGGGGCTACACCTTC

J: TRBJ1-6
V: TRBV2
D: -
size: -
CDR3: CASSEGGSYNSPLHF
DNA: TGTGCCAGCAGTGAGGGGGGCTCCTATAATTCACCCCTCCACTTT

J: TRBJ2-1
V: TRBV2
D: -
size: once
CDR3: CASSLARSSYNEQFF
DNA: TGTGCCAGCAGTCTAGCGAGGAGCTCCTACAATGAGCAGTTCTTC

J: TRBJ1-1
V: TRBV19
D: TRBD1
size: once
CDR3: CASSGTVLGAFF
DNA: TGTGCCAGTTCCGGGACAGTCTTGGGGGCTTTCTTT

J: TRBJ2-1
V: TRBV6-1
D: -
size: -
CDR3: CASSDGTISYNEQFF
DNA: TGTGCCAGCAGTGACGGGACAATCAGCTACAATGAGCAGTTCTTC

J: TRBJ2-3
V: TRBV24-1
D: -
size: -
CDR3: CATGASTDTQYF
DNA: TGTGCCACCGGTGCCTCCACAGATACGCAGTATTTT

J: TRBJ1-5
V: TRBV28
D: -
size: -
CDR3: CASTGGLSNQPQHF
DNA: TGTGCCAGCACCGGGGGTCTTAGCAATCAGCCCCAGCATTTT

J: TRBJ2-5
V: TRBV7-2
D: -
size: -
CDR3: CASSLNPPRRQETQYF
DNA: TGTGCCAGCAGCTTAAATCCGCCCAGGAGGCAAGAGACCCAGTACTTC

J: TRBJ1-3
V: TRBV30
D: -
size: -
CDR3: CAWKGRGLGNTIYF
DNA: TGTGCCTGGAAAGGGAGGGGTTTGGGAAACACCATATATTTT

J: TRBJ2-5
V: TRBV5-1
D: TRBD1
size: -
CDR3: CASRSTGGNGETQYF
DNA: TGCGCCAGCAGGTCGACAGGGGGCAATGGGGAGACCCAGTACTTC

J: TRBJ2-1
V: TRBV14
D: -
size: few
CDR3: CASSKRTGRGGNEQFF
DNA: TGTGCCAGCAGCAAACGGACAGGGAGGGGGGGAAATGAGCAGTTCTTC

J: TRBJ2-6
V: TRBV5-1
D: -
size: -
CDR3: CASSFYRAGANVLTF
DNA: TGCGCCAGCAGCTTTTACAGGGCTGGGGCCAACGTCCTGACTTTC

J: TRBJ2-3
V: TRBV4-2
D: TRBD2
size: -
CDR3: CASSPRGGGGTDTQYF
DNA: TGTGCCAGCAGCCCCCGGGGGGGAGGGGGCACAGATACGCAGTATTTT

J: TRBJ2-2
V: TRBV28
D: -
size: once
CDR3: CASSRGGSLSGELFF
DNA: TGTGCCAGCAGTAGAGGAGGGTCCTTATCCGGGGAGCTGTTTTTT

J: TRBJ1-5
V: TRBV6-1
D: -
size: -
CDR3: CASSEVDNGSPQHF
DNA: TGTGCCAGCAGTGAAGTGGACAACGGATCACCCCAGCATTTT

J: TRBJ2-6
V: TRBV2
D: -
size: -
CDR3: CASSPRTGANVLTF
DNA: TGTGCCAGCAGTCCGCGGACTGGGGCCAACGTCCTGACTTTC

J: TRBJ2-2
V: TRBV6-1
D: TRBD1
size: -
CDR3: CASSEATGVFDGELFF
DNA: TGTGCCAGCAGTGAAGCAACAGGGGTATTTGACGGGGAGCTGTTTTTT

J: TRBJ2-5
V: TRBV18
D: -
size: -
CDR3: CASSRSGQPRGTQYF
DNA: TGTGCCAGCTCACGCTCCGGTCAGCCGCGGGGGACCCAGTACTTC

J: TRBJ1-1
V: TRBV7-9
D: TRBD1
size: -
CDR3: CASSLAPGQLNTEAFF
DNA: TGTGCCAGCAGCTTAGCGCCGGGACAGCTGAACACTGAAGCTTTCTTT

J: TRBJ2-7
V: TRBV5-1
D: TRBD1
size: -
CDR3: CASSGQGSYEQYF
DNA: TGCGCCAGCAGTGGACAGGGGTCCTACGAGCAGTACTTC

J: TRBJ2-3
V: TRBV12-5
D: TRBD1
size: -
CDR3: CASGLRDSPPDTQYF
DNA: TGTGCTAGTGGTTTACGGGACAGCCCTCCAGATACGCAGTATTTT

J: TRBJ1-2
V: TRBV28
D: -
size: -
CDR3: CASNRAGAYGYTF
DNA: TGTGCCAGCAATAGGGCAGGGGCTTATGGCTACACCTTC

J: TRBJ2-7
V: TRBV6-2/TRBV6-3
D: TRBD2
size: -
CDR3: CASSYFSGTVSEQYF
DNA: TGTGCCAGCAGTTATTTTAGCGGGACGGTCTCCGAGCAGTACTTC

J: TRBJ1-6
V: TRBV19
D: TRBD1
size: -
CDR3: CASRAGQHYNSPLHF
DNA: TGTGCCAGTAGGGCGGGACAGCACTATAATTCACCCCTCCACTTT

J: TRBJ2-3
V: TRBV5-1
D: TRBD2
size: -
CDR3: CASSLGQRGHGDTQYF
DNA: TGCGCCAGCAGCTTGGGCCAGCGGGGGCACGGAGATACGCAGTATTTT

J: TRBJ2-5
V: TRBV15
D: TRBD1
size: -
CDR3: CATSRKDRAETQYF
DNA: TGTGCCACCAGCAGAAAGGACAGGGCAGAGACCCAGTACTTC

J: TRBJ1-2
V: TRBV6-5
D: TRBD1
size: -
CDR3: CASNPGQGARGYTF
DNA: TGTGCCAGCAACCCGGGACAGGGGGCTCGGGGCTACACCTTC

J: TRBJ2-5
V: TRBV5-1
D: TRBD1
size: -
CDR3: CASSLLGGGETQYF
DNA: TGCGCCAGCAGCTTGTTAGGGGGCGGAGAGACCCAGTACTTC

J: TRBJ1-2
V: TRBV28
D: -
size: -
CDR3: CASSLDQGYYGYTF
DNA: TGTGCCAGCAGTTTAGATCAGGGCTACTATGGCTACACCTTC

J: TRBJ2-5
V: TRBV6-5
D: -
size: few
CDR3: CVQAGPPREQETQYF
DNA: TGTGTCCAGGCGGGACCGCCAAGGGAACAAGAGACCCAGTACTTC

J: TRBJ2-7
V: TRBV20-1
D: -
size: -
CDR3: CSASRQVERYEQYF
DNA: TGCAGTGCTAGTCGGCAGGTCGAACGTTACGAGCAGTACTTC

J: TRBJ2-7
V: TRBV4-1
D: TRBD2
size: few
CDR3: CASSQALPGTSVAYEQYF
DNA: TGCGCCAGCAGCCAGGCGCTTCCTGGGACTAGCGTGGCCTACGAGCAGTACTTC